Included here is one T cell receptor beta chain sequence, with context. Assay used: immunoSEQ multiplex PCR; TCRdb lists only in-frame clones, some missing. This sample has approximately 150,000 clones; 85% to 90% occur once, and the top ten carry roughly 8%. The data stem from a study of blood T cell repertoires in COVID-19. The material sequenced was peripheral blood. This receptor was taken from a woman aged 50 to 65 with active or convalescent COVID-19.

DNA for the CDR3: TGCGCCAGCAGCTTGGAAGGGACTAGCGATTACAATGAGCAGTTCTTC. This codes for CASSLEGTSDYNEQFF. This chain links TRBV5-1 with TRBJ2-1; 10 nucleotides agree with TRBD2. Trimming removed 0 bases from V and 4 bases from J; junction bases left unmatched: 4. The CDR3 is 16 amino acids. CDR1 and CDR2 from the germline V gene are SGHRS and YFSETQ.